These T cell receptor beta chains were read from a single sample in a study of response to subunit inactivated influenza vaccine. A single record per CDR3 protein comes from TCRdb applying MiXCR to the RT-PCR reads. The data contain about 780,000 distinct CDR3 sequences, approximately 18% of them seen just once; the ten biggest clones take up about a tenth. The specimen was PBMCs from blood, collected around 5 days after vaccination. The receptors here all came from a man aged 45 to 65 who received an inactivated influenza vaccine. Both conserved end residues are part of each CDR3. The D gene is left open where the match is weak. Only part of the rows carry a size: once, few, many, or a class if the clone is expanded.

j_call clone_size v_call d_call cdr3_nt cdr3_aa
TRBJ2-4 . TRBV11-2 TRBD2 TGTGCCAGCAGCCTCCCCGGACTAGCGGGAGGGACGGATCTAGCCAAAAACATTCAGTACTTC CASSLPGLAGGTDLAKNIQYF
TRBJ2-5 few TRBV7-6 TRBD1 TGTGCCAGCAGCTTAGAGTCGGGGACAGGAATTGAGACCCAGTACTTC CASSLESGTGIETQYF
TRBJ1-6 few TRBV7-2 . TGTGCCAGCAGCTTAAGACCTCACAACTATAATTCACCCCTCCACTTT CASSLRPHNYNSPLHF
TRBJ1-3 many TRBV12-3/TRBV12-4 . TGTGCCGATCGGGCCGGAAACTCTGGAAACACCATATATTTT CADRAGNSGNTIYF
TRBJ2-3 . TRBV12-3/TRBV12-4 TRBD2 TGTGCCAGCAGCAGAGCGGGACCCACAGATACGCAGTATTTT CASSRAGPTDTQYF
TRBJ2-1 many TRBV12-3/TRBV12-4 TRBD1 TGTGCCAGCAGTTTCGAGGACAGGGGAGGGCATGAGCAGTTCTTC CASSFEDRGGHEQFF
TRBJ2-7 . TRBV25-1 TRBD1 TGTGCCAGCAGTGAATCGTCGACAGGGTTTGTAAAGCAGTACTTC CASSESSTGFVKQYF
TRBJ2-3 few TRBV6-2/TRBV6-3 TRBD2 TGTGCCAGCAGTTACCAGCGGGGGCGAGGAACAGATACGCAGTATTTT CASSYQRGRGTDTQYF
TRBJ1-1 . TRBV14 . TGTGCCAGCAGCCGGGGGCTTTGGAAGGGGACTGAAGCTTTCTTT CASSRGLWKGTEAFF
TRBJ2-7 many TRBV5-1 TRBD1 TGCGCCAGCAGCCCGGGACAGGGTGGCGAGCAGTACTTC CASSPGQGGEQYF
TRBJ1-2 many TRBV7-9 . TGTGCCAGCAGCTCAGGGAATGGCTACACCTTC CASSSGNGYTF
TRBJ1-6 . TRBV4-3 . TGCGCCAGCAGCCAAGGGGAATGGGGGGAGGATAATTCACCCCTCCACTTT CASSQGEWGEDNSPLHF
TRBJ2-7 few TRBV13 . TGTGCCAGCAGCTGGGGGACCTCGACCGCCTACGAGCAGTACTTC CASSWGTSTAYEQYF
TRBJ2-7 few TRBV4-1 . TGCGCCAGCAGCCGGGGGTCTGGCTTCTACGAGCAGTACTTC CASSRGSGFYEQYF
TRBJ2-7 few TRBV10-3 . TGTGCCAGCAGTGAGTCCTTACGAGACGGGGGGCCCTACGAGCAGTACTTC CASSESLRDGGPYEQYF
TRBJ2-3 . TRBV20-1 . TGCAGTGCTAGTCTCTGGGGCGGGGGCACAGATACGCAGTATTTT CSASLWGGGTDTQYF
TRBJ2-1 few TRBV4-2 . TGTGCCAGCAGCCAAGCATGGACCCTCCCCTACAATGAGCAGTTCTTC CASSQAWTLPYNEQFF
TRBJ2-2 . TRBV5-5 . TGTGCCAGCAGCTTCGAAGCCGGGACATATACCGGGGAGCTGTTTTTT CASSFEAGTYTGELFF
TRBJ2-5 . TRBV24-1 TRBD1 TGTGCCACCAGTGATCTGGGACAGAGCCAAGAGACCCAGTACTTC CATSDLGQSQETQYF
TRBJ2-5 many TRBV24-1 . TGTGCCACCAGTCCCTCAGCGATAGTAGAGACCCAGTACTTC CATSPSAIVETQYF
TRBJ1-2 few TRBV5-1 TRBD1 TGCGCCAGCAGCATTACGACAGGGGTAGGCTACACCTTC CASSITTGVGYTF
TRBJ2-7 . TRBV10-3 . TGTGCCATCAGGGCGGACAAGTCCTACGAGCAGTACTTC CAIRADKSYEQYF
TRBJ2-7 . TRBV20-1 TRBD2 TGCAGTGCTTACAGCGGGAGGGCCTACGAGCAGTACTTC CSAYSGRAYEQYF
TRBJ2-7 . TRBV3-1 TRBD1 TGTGCCAGCAGCTCCACGACAGGGTGGAACTACGAGCAGTACTTC CASSSTTGWNYEQYF